The 30 T cell receptor beta chains in this list originate from one sample, sequenced in a study of shared clonotypes between healthy human individuals. Using immunoSEQ multiplex PCR, the repertoire was profiled, and TCRdb retains in-frame clones only, with some absent. The sample has about 1.1 million clones; around 78% are singletons. Sequenced material: memory CD4+ T cells from PBMCs. The subset was: CD45RA-negative fraction. These receptors originate from a man in his late teens or twenties in good health. Some clones in this sample may be carry-over from other donors' samples.

The chain combines TRBV5-5 with TRBJ2-7, with 10 positions matching TRBD1. Germline V gives CDR1 SGHKS, CDR2 YYEKEE (reference sequence). The CDR3 runs to 15 residues. The J segment lost 6 bases and the V segment lost 4 bases, leaving 10 bases of the junction unmatched. CDR3: CASSPTSGTGVEQYF. The CDR3 DNA follows: TGTGCCAGCAGCCCAACCTCCGGGACAGGGGTCGAGCAGTACTTC.

The V and J genes are TRBV14 and TRBJ2-2; D is unresolved. Germline V gene lookup returns CDR1 SGHDN and CDR2 FVKESK. Trimming shortened V by 1 base and J by 6 bases, and 12 bases separated the two germline ends. There are 15 residues in the CDR3. The CDR3 is CASSQVRGYPGELFF. CDR3 nucleotides: TGTGCCAGCAGCCAAGTACGTGGCTATCCCGGGGAGCTGTTTTTT.

The V and J genes are TRBV14 and TRBJ2-1; D gene unclear. Germline V gene lookup returns CDR1 SGHDN and CDR2 FVKESK. The V and J ends lost 0 bases and 3 bases respectively, with 9 bases between them. The CDR3 is made up of 15 amino acids. CDR3 sequence: CASSQERLYYNEQFF. CDR3 DNA: TGTGCCAGCAGCCAAGAACGTCTATACTACAATGAGCAGTTCTTC.

This chain connects TRBV6-6 to TRBJ2-1; the D gene is possibly TRBD2 (5 bases). The V end lost 6 bases, the J end lost 9 bases, and 12 bases lay between the germline ends. From germline, CDR1 is MNHNY and CDR2 SVGAGI (reference sequence). The CDR3 sequence is 12 residues long. CDR3 sequence reads: CASSQRGFEQFF. The CDR3 DNA sequence: TGTGCCAGCAGCCAACGAGGGTTTGAGCAGTTCTTC.

Many counts were recorded for this clone. At one of its ends the junction is not consistent with the germline gene, which may arise from a read error. The CDR3 coding sequence is TGTGCCAGCAGTTACTCCCCCGGGACTCTCGTTAGATTC. As protein: CASSYSPGTLVRF. This sequence joins TRBV6-5 and TRBJ2-7; tentatively, D is TRBD2 (6 bases). The CDR3 consists of 13 residues. CDR1 and CDR2 (germline): MNHEY, SVGAGI.

The V gene is TRBV6-6, the J gene TRBJ1-2; D is uncertain. V was trimmed by 0 bases and J by 8 bases, leaving 10 bases between them. The CDR3 has 13 amino acids. Germline V gives CDR1 MNHNY, CDR2 SVGAGI (reference sequence). The CDR3 reads CASSYSAVMGYTF. The CDR3 DNA is TGTGCCAGCAGTTACTCCGCGGTCATGGGCTACACCTTC.

V gene TRBV5-6 combines with J gene TRBJ1-2; D might be TRBD1 (6 bases). Between the trimmed V and J ends, which lost 2 bases and 4 bases, there was a span of 21 bases. The CDR3 extends over 17 amino acids. Per germline, CDR1 SGHDT and CDR2 YYEEEE. The CDR3 protein is CASSFLDRATGGYGYTF. In DNA form, the CDR3 reads TGTGCCAGCAGCTTTTTGGACAGAGCGACCGGGGGCTATGGCTACACCTTC.

This clone appeared a single time. The V gene is TRBV7-2, the J gene TRBJ2-3, with TRBD2 matching over 15 bases. The CDR3 covers 19 residues. Per germline, CDR1 SGHTA and CDR2 FQGNSA. Unmatched junction bases numbered 14, after V lost 5 bases and J lost 5 bases. CDR3 DNA sequence: TGTGCCAGCAGCGTTACCGGCCGGACTAGCGGGAGGGCCATAGATACGCAGTATTTT. It encodes CASSVTGRTSGRAIDTQYF.

This chain connects TRBV28 to TRBJ2-7; D uncertain. Germline-derived CDR1 and CDR2 are MDHEN and SYDVKM. The CDR3 is made up of 14 amino acids. The V end lost 2 bases, the J end lost 3 bases, and 11 bases lay between the germline ends. The CDR3 nucleotides are TGTGCCAGCAGTTTACATCAGCCGGGCTACGAGCAGTACTTC. This translates into CASSLHQPGYEQYF.

Comment on this clone: This CDR3 is also generated by other DNA sequences in the sample. The chain employs TRBV9 and TRBJ1-1, with 7 nucleotides matching TRBD1. CDR1 is SGDLS, CDR2 YYNGEE, per germline. The CDR3 spans 14 residues. V gave up 3 bases and J gave up 1 base; unmatched junction bases: 3. The CDR3 loop is CASSAGTANTEAFF. The CDR3 DNA reads as TGTGCCAGCAGCGCTGGGACAGCGAACACTGAAGCTTTCTTT. Full variable domain (rest looked up from reference TRBV9 and TRBJ1-1): DSGVTQTPKHLITATGQRVTLRCSPRSGDLSVYWYQQSLDQGLQFLIQYYNGEERAKGNILERFSAQQFPDLHSELNLSSLELGDSALYFCASSAGTANTEAFFGQGTRLTVV.

This rearrangement joins TRBV10-3 to TRBJ2-1; D perhaps matches TRBD2 (5 bases). V lost 4 bases and J 5 bases, leaving 12 bases between the germline ends. Germline lookup yields CDR1 ENHRY and CDR2 SYGVKD. The CDR3 length is 14 residues. Here the CDR3 reads CAISGRAGNNEQFF. CDR3 in DNA: TGTGCCATCAGTGGGCGGGCTGGAAACAATGAGCAGTTCTTC.

V is TRBV10-3 and J is TRBJ2-7; D might be TRBD1 or TRBD2, each matching 6 bases. CDR3 length: 13 amino acids. Germline CDR1 and CDR2: ENHRY and SYGVKD. V was clipped by 6 bases and J by 0 bases, with 9 bases between them. The CDR3 DNA reads as TGTGCCATCAGGCGGGACAACTCCTACGAGCAGTACTTC. Amino acids: CAIRRDNSYEQYF.

This chain links TRBV5-1 with TRBJ2-1, with D perhaps being TRBD1 or TRBD2 (5 bases each). The V end was cut by 1 base, the J end by 4 bases, with 12 bases between. Germline-derived CDR1 and CDR2 are SGHRS and YFSETQ. The CDR3 contains 15 residues. CDR3: CASSLSTEGYNEQFF. CDR3 coding DNA: TGCGCCAGCAGCTTGTCGACAGAGGGATACAATGAGCAGTTCTTC.

The chain uses TRBV25-1 and TRBJ1-4; TRBD1 is a possible D gene (6 bases). V was clipped by 4 bases and J by 6 bases, with 15 bases between them. The CDR3 spans 15 residues. CDR1 MGHDK and CDR2 SYGVNS come from the germline V gene. CDR3 in amino acids: CASSALGGKDEKLFF. The CDR3 bases are TGTGCCAGCAGTGCTTTAGGGGGGAAGGATGAAAAACTGTTTTTT.

The chain recombines TRBV5-1 with TRBJ2-7, with D possibly being TRBD1 (5 bases). The CDR3 extends over 15 amino acids. V was trimmed by 0 bases and J by 1 base, leaving 11 bases between them. From germline, CDR1 is SGHRS and CDR2 YFSETQ. CDR3 region: CASSLEGRASYEQYF. The CDR3 DNA sequence: TGCGCCAGCAGCTTGGAGGGCAGGGCTTCCTACGAGCAGTACTTC.

As for this clone: The identical CDR3 is also encoded by other nucleotide sequences in the sample. The chain couples TRBV5-1 to TRBJ2-5; 7 positions agree with TRBD2. The CDR3 length is 14 residues. Germline lookup yields CDR1 SGHRS and CDR2 YFSETQ. With V trimmed by 0 bases and J by 4 bases, 3 bases remained unmatched. CDR3 DNA sequence: TGCGCCAGCAGCTTGGCAGGGAGGGGAGAGACCCAGTACTTC. This gives the protein CASSLAGRGETQYF.

The chain uses TRBV25-1 and TRBJ2-2; TRBD2 is a possible D gene (5 bases). The germline gives CDR1 MGHDK, CDR2 SYGVNS. This CDR3 has 15 residues. Trimming stripped 5 bases from V and 6 bases from J, with 16 bases between. The CDR3 DNA follows: TGTGCCAGCAGTCTCCGGGAAGCCCGCGCCGGGGAGCTGTTTTTT. Amino acids: CASSLREARAGELFF.

This chain links TRBV5-1 with TRBJ2-1, with D uncertain. The CDR3 consists of 14 residues. The V end was cut by 0 bases, the J end by 8 bases, with 12 bases between. Looked up from germline, CDR1 is SGHRS and CDR2 is YFSETQ. The CDR3 coding sequence is TGCGCCAGCAGCTTGGCCCCCGATTACGATGAGCAGTTCTTC. As protein: CASSLAPDYDEQFF.

This chain connects TRBV7-3 to TRBJ1-5; no clear D. This CDR3 is built from 14 residues. The V end lost 0 bases, the J end lost 2 bases, and 5 bases lay between the germline ends. Germline V lookup: CDR1 SGHTA, CDR2 FQGTGA. The CDR3 DNA reads as TGTGCCAGCAGCTTAACACCAGGCAATCAGCCCCAGCATTTT. Translating gives CASSLTPGNQPQHF.

Written as DNA, the CDR3 is TGTGCCACCAGCAGACGGACTAGCAATGAGCAGTTCTTC. Its protein product is CATSRRTSNEQFF. This chain links TRBV15 with TRBJ2-1; 7 nucleotides agree with TRBD2. The CDR3 sequence is 13 residues long. CDR1 and CDR2 (germline): LNHNV, YYDKDF (reference sequence). J lost 6 bases, V lost 2 bases, and 1 base had no gene match.

This chain joins TRBV28 and TRBJ2-7; 9 bases are shared with TRBD1. The CDR3 is 15 amino acids. The germline V gene encodes CDR1 MDHEN and CDR2 SYDVKM. J lost 3 bases, V lost 9 bases, and 12 bases had no gene match. CDR3 loop: CASRRPGQGYYEQYF. The CDR3 DNA follows: TGTGCCAGTAGGCGCCCGGGACAGGGATACTACGAGCAGTACTTC. Together with reference TRBV28 and TRBJ2-7, the CDR3 gives the full variable domain: DVKVTQSSRYLVKRTGEKVFLECVQDMDHENMFWYRQDPGLGLRLIYFSYDVKMKEKGDIPEGYSVSREKKERFSLILESASTNQTSMYLCASRRPGQGYYEQYFGPGTRLTVT.

V usage is TRBV4-1 and J usage is TRBJ2-7; D is uncertain. V was pared by 3 bases and J by 5 bases, with 20 bases between. Looked up from germline, CDR1 is MGHRA and CDR2 is YSYEKL. The CDR3 loop spans 16 amino acids. The CDR3 reads CASSQYSDPVNNEQYF. CDR3 bases: TGCGCCAGCAGCCAGTACTCCGACCCGGTAAACAACGAGCAGTACTTC.

V and J are TRBV29-1 and TRBJ2-1; 9 bases agree with TRBD1. V shed 7 bases and J 9 bases; nucleotides not matched to a gene: 13. The CDR3 is made up of 14 amino acids. From germline, CDR1 is SQVTM and CDR2 ANQGSEA. The CDR3 nucleotides are TGCAGCGCGGGGGACAGGGCCCCCGCGGGTGAGCAGTTCTTC. This translates into CSAGDRAPAGEQFF.

In its sample, this clone was seen a few times. The chain has TRBV30 and TRBJ1-2, with D maybe TRBD1 (5 bases). The CDR3 is made up of 13 amino acids. Per germline, CDR1 GTSNPN and CDR2 SVGIG (reference sequence). V was pared by 1 base and J by 3 bases, with 9 bases between. The CDR3, as DNA: TGTGCCTGGAGTGGCGACAGCTACTATGGCTACACCTTC. This codes for CAWSGDSYYGYTF. Together with reference TRBV30 and TRBJ1-2, the CDR3 gives the full variable domain: SQTIHQWPATLVQPVGSPLSLECTVEGTSNPNLYWYRQAAGRGLQLLFYSVGIGQISSEVPQNLSASRPQDRQFILSSKKLLLSDSGFYLCAWSGDSYYGYTFGSGTRLTVV.

This chain uses TRBV29-1 with TRBJ2-4, with 11 bases lining up with TRBD1. The trim removed 4 bases at V and 8 bases at J, leaving 4 bases unmatched. The length of the CDR3 is 13 residues. Germline CDR1 reads SQVTM; CDR2 reads ANQGSEA. The CDR3 spells CSVVRDRGDIQYF. CDR3 DNA sequence: TGCAGCGTTGTCCGGGACAGGGGGGACATTCAGTACTTC.

This chain joins TRBV30 and TRBJ2-1; D is unresolved. CDR3 length equals 13 residues. Trimming took off 0 bases at V and 6 bases at J, with 9 bases between the two ends. The germline V gene encodes CDR1 GTSNPN and CDR2 SVGIG (reference sequence). CDR3 sequence reads: CAWSVIWPNEQFF. CDR3 nucleotide sequence: TGTGCCTGGAGTGTAATTTGGCCCAATGAGCAGTTCTTC.

This chain links TRBV27 with TRBJ2-1; tentatively, D is TRBD2 (5 bases). The V and J ends lost 1 base and 0 bases respectively, with 10 bases between them. Looked up from germline, CDR1 is MNHEY and CDR2 is SMNVEV (reference sequence). This CDR3 has 16 amino acids. CDR3 amino acids: CASSLWGASSYNEQFF. For the CDR3, the DNA is TGTGCCAGCAGTTTATGGGGAGCGAGCTCCTACAATGAGCAGTTCTTC.

This clone was recorded many times. This chain connects TRBV6-4 to TRBJ2-1; D is undetermined. From germline, CDR1 is MRHNA and CDR2 SNTAGT. V was clipped by 0 bases and J by 0 bases, with 9 bases between them. The CDR3 extends over 16 amino acids. The CDR3 protein is CASSDSDPSSYNEQFF. In DNA form, the CDR3 reads TGTGCCAGCAGTGACTCAGACCCGAGCTCCTACAATGAGCAGTTCTTC.

This clone came up once. This chain connects TRBV2 to TRBJ2-1; D unresolved. CDR3 length: 10 amino acids. Trimming stripped 2 bases from V and 11 bases from J, with 4 bases between. Germline CDR1 reads SNHLY; CDR2 reads FYNNEI. In DNA form, the CDR3 reads TGTGCCAGCAGTGAATATCAGCAGTTCTTC. Translating it yields CASSEYQQFF.

The chain carries TRBV29-1 and TRBJ2-7; 8 positions match TRBD2. Germline trimming cut 7 bases from V and 2 bases from J; bases unmatched to any gene: 7. The CDR3 totals 13 residues. The germline V gene has CDR1 SQVTM and CDR2 ANQGSEA. In DNA, the CDR3 is TGCAGCGCCTTTAGCGGGACACCCTACGAGCAGTACTTC. This gives the protein CSAFSGTPYEQYF.